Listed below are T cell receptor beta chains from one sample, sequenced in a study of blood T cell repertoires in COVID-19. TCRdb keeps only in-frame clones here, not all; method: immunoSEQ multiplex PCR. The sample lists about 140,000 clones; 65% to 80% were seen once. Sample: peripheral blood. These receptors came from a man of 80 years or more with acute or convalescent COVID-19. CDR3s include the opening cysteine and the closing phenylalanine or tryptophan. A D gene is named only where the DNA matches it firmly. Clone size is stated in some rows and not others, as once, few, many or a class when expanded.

CDR3 protein: CASSYGTGGEKLFF
CDR3 DNA: TGTGCCAGCAGTTACGGGACAGGGGGGGAAAAACTGTTTTTT
J gene: TRBJ1-4
V gene: TRBV6-5
clone size: .
D gene: TRBD1

CDR3 protein: CASSQVPGQNYEQYF
CDR3 DNA: TGTGCCAGCAGCCAAGTCCCGGGACAAAACTACGAGCAGTACTTC
J gene: TRBJ2-7
V gene: TRBV3-1/TRBV3-2
clone size: .
D gene: .

CDR3 protein: CASSYQQVNQPQHF
CDR3 DNA: TGTGCCAGCAGTTACCAACAGGTGAATCAGCCCCAGCATTTT
J gene: TRBJ1-5
V gene: TRBV6-6
clone size: .
D gene: .

CDR3 protein: CASSKNPGQSGEKLFF
CDR3 DNA: TGCGCCAGCAGCAAAAATCCGGGACAGTCGGGCGAAAAACTGTTTTTT
J gene: TRBJ1-4
V gene: TRBV5-1
clone size: .
D gene: TRBD1

CDR3 protein: CASSWGETNEKLFF
CDR3 DNA: TGTGCCAGCAGTTGGGGAGAGACTAATGAAAAACTGTTTTTT
J gene: TRBJ1-4
V gene: TRBV6-2/TRBV6-3
clone size: .
D gene: .

CDR3 protein: CASSPDRGNTEAFF
CDR3 DNA: TGTGCCAGCTCACCGGACAGGGGGAACACTGAAGCTTTCTTT
J gene: TRBJ1-1
V gene: TRBV18
clone size: .
D gene: TRBD1

CDR3 protein: CASSPTSDSPLHF
CDR3 DNA: TGTGCCAGCTCACCCACCAGTGATTCACCCCTCCACTTT
J gene: TRBJ1-6
V gene: TRBV18
clone size: many
D gene: .

CDR3 protein: CASSRGQGEEKLFF
CDR3 DNA: TGCGCCAGCAGCCGGGGACAGGGGGAGGAAAAACTGTTTTTT
J gene: TRBJ1-4
V gene: TRBV5-1
clone size: .
D gene: TRBD1

CDR3 protein: CASSRLAGGGDTQYF
CDR3 DNA: TGTGCCAGCAGTCGACTAGCGGGGGGCGGGGATACGCAGTATTTT
J gene: TRBJ2-3
V gene: TRBV5-5
clone size: .
D gene: TRBD2

CDR3 protein: CASSEGQGEKLFF
CDR3 DNA: TGTGCCAGCAGCGAGGGACAGGGGGAAAAACTGTTTTTT
J gene: TRBJ1-4
V gene: TRBV5-4
clone size: .
D gene: TRBD1

CDR3 protein: CASRKDRDYYGYTF
CDR3 DNA: TGTGCCAGCAGGAAAGACAGAGACTACTATGGCTACACCTTC
J gene: TRBJ1-2
V gene: TRBV27
clone size: few
D gene: .

CDR3 protein: CASSYKANYGYTF
CDR3 DNA: TGTGCCAGCAGCTATAAAGCAAACTATGGCTACACCTTC
J gene: TRBJ1-2
V gene: TRBV5-6
clone size: .
D gene: .

CDR3 protein: CASSQASKTIYF
CDR3 DNA: TGTGCCAGCAGCCAAGCCTCTAAGACCATATATTTT
J gene: TRBJ1-3
V gene: TRBV3-1/TRBV3-2
clone size: few
D gene: .

CDR3 protein: CASSLGTGSRNQPQHF
CDR3 DNA: TGTGCCAGCAGCTTAGGGACAGGTAGTCGCAATCAGCCCCAGCATTTT
J gene: TRBJ1-5
V gene: TRBV11-2
clone size: .
D gene: TRBD1

CDR3 protein: CSVGGDRNNSPLHF
CDR3 DNA: TGCAGCGTAGGAGGGGACAGGAATAATTCACCCCTCCACTTT
J gene: TRBJ1-6
V gene: TRBV29-1
clone size: .
D gene: TRBD1

CDR3 protein: CASSLGPRRGRGNQPQHF
CDR3 DNA: TGTGCCAGCAGTTTAGGCCCCCGGCGGGGAAGAGGCAATCAGCCCCAGCATTTT
J gene: TRBJ1-5
V gene: TRBV28
clone size: few
D gene: .

CDR3 protein: CASRLLALETQYF
CDR3 DNA: TGTGCCAGCAGACTCCTAGCTTTGGAGACCCAGTACTTC
J gene: TRBJ2-5
V gene: TRBV2
clone size: .
D gene: .

CDR3 protein: CASSRHRGSSGNTIYF
CDR3 DNA: TGTGCCAGCAGCCGGCACAGGGGTTCCTCTGGAAACACCATATATTTT
J gene: TRBJ1-3
V gene: TRBV14
clone size: .
D gene: TRBD1

CDR3 protein: CASRRITTDTQYF
CDR3 DNA: TGTGCCAGCAGGAGGATCACCACAGATACGCAGTATTTT
J gene: TRBJ2-3
V gene: TRBV2
clone size: .
D gene: .

CDR3 protein: CASSLEVRAEAFF
CDR3 DNA: TGCGCCAGCAGCTTGGAGGTGCGGGCTGAAGCTTTCTTT
J gene: TRBJ1-1
V gene: TRBV5-1
clone size: .
D gene: .

CDR3 protein: CASSQDTYEQYF
CDR3 DNA: TGCGCCAGCTCTCAGGACACCTACGAGCAGTACTTC
J gene: TRBJ2-7
V gene: TRBV5-1
clone size: many
D gene: .

CDR3 protein: CASSFVRIAMGRGNQPQHF
CDR3 DNA: TGTGCCAGCAGTTTTGTGCGTATAGCAATGGGGAGGGGCAATCAGCCCCAGCATTTT
J gene: TRBJ1-5
V gene: TRBV28
clone size: once
D gene: .

CDR3 protein: CAISDTGVGSPLHF
CDR3 DNA: TGTGCCATCAGTGACACAGGGGTAGGATCACCCCTCCACTTT
J gene: TRBJ1-6
V gene: TRBV10-3
clone size: .
D gene: TRBD1

CDR3 protein: CASSQMGPPLFF
CDR3 DNA: TGCGCCAGCAGCCAGATGGGCCCTCCTCTCTTCTTC
J gene: TRBJ2-1
V gene: TRBV4-3
clone size: .
D gene: .

CDR3 protein: CATSDFQGGEQYF
CDR3 DNA: TGTGCCACCAGTGACTTTCAGGGCGGAGAGCAGTACTTC
J gene: TRBJ2-7
V gene: TRBV24-1
clone size: .
D gene: .

CDR3 protein: CASSHEGGQSSYNSPLHF
CDR3 DNA: TGTGCCAGCAGTCACGAGGGGGGGCAGAGCTCCTATAATTCACCCCTCCACTTT
J gene: TRBJ1-6
V gene: TRBV28
clone size: few
D gene: .

CDR3 protein: CASSRGLAGGHEYNEQFF
CDR3 DNA: TGTGCCAGCAGCCGCGGACTAGCGGGGGGCCATGAGTACAATGAGCAGTTCTTC
J gene: TRBJ2-1
V gene: TRBV4-2
clone size: .
D gene: TRBD2

CDR3 protein: CASSQEGRGSNQPQHF
CDR3 DNA: TGTGCCAGCAGCCAAGAAGGAAGGGGGAGCAATCAGCCCCAGCATTTT
J gene: TRBJ1-5
V gene: TRBV4-2
clone size: .
D gene: .

CDR3 protein: CASRYQGADGYTF
CDR3 DNA: TGTGCCAGCAGATATCAGGGGGCGGATGGCTACACCTTC
J gene: TRBJ1-2
V gene: TRBV28
clone size: .
D gene: TRBD1

CDR3 protein: CASSIGGTGTQPQHF
CDR3 DNA: TGTGCCAGTAGTATCGGGGGGACAGGGACGCAGCCCCAGCATTTT
J gene: TRBJ1-5
V gene: TRBV19
clone size: .
D gene: TRBD1

CDR3 protein: CAWEGTALNEKLFF
CDR3 DNA: TGTGCCTGGGAAGGGACAGCTCTTAATGAAAAACTGTTTTTT
J gene: TRBJ1-4
V gene: TRBV30
clone size: .
D gene: TRBD1

CDR3 protein: CASSGTSVDNEQFF
CDR3 DNA: TGTGCCAGCAGCGGGACTAGCGTCGACAATGAGCAGTTCTTC
J gene: TRBJ2-1
V gene: TRBV6-2/TRBV6-3
clone size: .
D gene: TRBD2

CDR3 protein: CASSLDILIDYGYTF
CDR3 DNA: TGTGCCAGCAGCTTAGACATCCTAATTGACTATGGCTACACCTTC
J gene: TRBJ1-2
V gene: TRBV5-5
clone size: .
D gene: .

CDR3 protein: CASSVREVREQYF
CDR3 DNA: TGTGCCAGCAGCGTGCGGGAGGTCCGCGAGCAGTACTTC
J gene: TRBJ2-7
V gene: TRBV7-2
clone size: .
D gene: TRBD2

CDR3 protein: CASIPTGFLAEAFF
CDR3 DNA: TGTGCCAGCATCCCCACAGGGTTTCTCGCTGAAGCTTTCTTT
J gene: TRBJ1-1
V gene: TRBV28
clone size: .
D gene: .

CDR3 protein: CASSPLSGAGGETQYF
CDR3 DNA: TGTGCCAGTAGTCCCTTATCCGGGGCCGGAGGGGAGACCCAGTACTTC
J gene: TRBJ2-5
V gene: TRBV19
clone size: once
D gene: .

CDR3 protein: CASSSSGGPYEQYF
CDR3 DNA: TGTGCCAGCAGCTCCAGCGGGGGGCCCTACGAGCAGTACTTC
J gene: TRBJ2-7
V gene: TRBV11-2
clone size: .
D gene: TRBD2

CDR3 protein: CASSPTGVGQPQHF
CDR3 DNA: TGTGCCAGCAGCCCGACAGGGGTCGGTCAGCCCCAGCATTTT
J gene: TRBJ1-5
V gene: TRBV11-2
clone size: .
D gene: TRBD1

CDR3 protein: CASSLSGTDTQYF
CDR3 DNA: TGTGCCAGCAGCTTATCCGGCACAGATACGCAGTATTTT
J gene: TRBJ2-3
V gene: TRBV11-3
clone size: .
D gene: .

CDR3 protein: CATSRERQGEEKLFF
CDR3 DNA: TGTGCCACCAGCAGAGAACGGCAGGGGGAAGAAAAACTGTTTTTT
J gene: TRBJ1-4
V gene: TRBV15
clone size: .
D gene: TRBD1

CDR3 protein: CASSQVNRGENTGELFF
CDR3 DNA: TGTGCCAGCAGCCAAGTGAACAGGGGGGAGAACACCGGGGAGCTGTTTTTT
J gene: TRBJ2-2
V gene: TRBV4-2
clone size: .
D gene: TRBD1

CDR3 protein: CASSPGPAGGYQETQYF
CDR3 DNA: TGCGCCAGCAGCCCCGGGCCGGCGGGGGGGTACCAAGAGACCCAGTACTTC
J gene: TRBJ2-5
V gene: TRBV5-1
clone size: .
D gene: TRBD2

CDR3 protein: CASSLYPAPQFF
CDR3 DNA: TGTGCCAGCAGCTTGTACCCCGCGCCTCAGTTCTTC
J gene: TRBJ2-1
V gene: TRBV5-8
clone size: .
D gene: .

CDR3 protein: CSFGGASIRNTQYF
CDR3 DNA: TGCAGCTTCGGCGGGGCGTCGATTCGAAATACGCAGTATTTT
J gene: TRBJ2-3
V gene: TRBV29-1
clone size: few
D gene: .

CDR3 protein: CASGDRPNTGELFF
CDR3 DNA: TGTGCCAGTGGAGACAGGCCGAACACCGGGGAGCTGTTTTTT
J gene: TRBJ2-2
V gene: TRBV19
clone size: .
D gene: .

CDR3 protein: CASTLSRQNTEAFF
CDR3 DNA: TGTGCCAGCACCCTGTCCCGACAGAACACTGAAGCTTTCTTT
J gene: TRBJ1-1
V gene: TRBV28
clone size: .
D gene: .

CDR3 protein: CASSPDSQGGGYTF
CDR3 DNA: TGTGCCAGCAGCCCGGACAGCCAAGGTGGAGGCTACACCTTC
J gene: TRBJ1-2
V gene: TRBV7-9
clone size: few
D gene: .

CDR3 protein: CASSPQSNQPQHF
CDR3 DNA: TGTGCCAGCAGTCCTCAGAGCAATCAGCCCCAGCATTTT
J gene: TRBJ1-5
V gene: TRBV6-6
clone size: .
D gene: .

CDR3 protein: CASSGGGSTEAFF
CDR3 DNA: TGTGCCAGCAGTGGGGGGGGGAGCACTGAAGCTTTCTTT
J gene: TRBJ1-1
V gene: TRBV6-6
clone size: .
D gene: .

CDR3 protein: CASSWTRVGPDTQYF
CDR3 DNA: TGCGCCAGCAGCTGGACCAGGGTTGGCCCAGATACGCAGTATTTT
J gene: TRBJ2-3
V gene: TRBV5-1
clone size: .
D gene: .

CDR3 protein: CASSPGTGSMQPQHF
CDR3 DNA: TGCGCCAGCAGCCCTGGGACAGGGAGTATGCAGCCCCAGCATTTT
J gene: TRBJ1-5
V gene: TRBV5-1
clone size: .
D gene: TRBD1

CDR3 protein: CASSLTGTWSYNEQFF
CDR3 DNA: TGTGCCAGCAGCCTAACCGGGACTTGGTCCTACAATGAGCAGTTCTTC
J gene: TRBJ2-1
V gene: TRBV5-6
clone size: .
D gene: .

CDR3 protein: CASSPPSRRGAGNTIYF
CDR3 DNA: TGTGCCAGCTCACCACCGAGCCGCAGGGGAGCTGGAAACACCATATATTTT
J gene: TRBJ1-3
V gene: TRBV18
clone size: .
D gene: .

CDR3 protein: CASTPQGQGYEQYF
CDR3 DNA: TGTGCCAGCACTCCCCAGGGGCAGGGCTACGAGCAGTACTTC
J gene: TRBJ2-7
V gene: TRBV18
clone size: .
D gene: .

CDR3 protein: CASSLYGNQPQHF
CDR3 DNA: TGTGCCAGCAGTTTGTATGGCAATCAGCCCCAGCATTTT
J gene: TRBJ1-5
V gene: TRBV12-3/TRBV12-4
clone size: .
D gene: .

CDR3 protein: CASSPQWAFEKLFF
CDR3 DNA: TGTGCCAGCAGCCCTCAGTGGGCATTTGAAAAACTGTTTTTT
J gene: TRBJ1-4
V gene: TRBV3-1/TRBV3-2
clone size: .
D gene: .

CDR3 protein: CASTPSGTALYGYTF
CDR3 DNA: TGTGCCAGCACCCCTTCCGGGACAGCACTTTATGGCTACACCTTC
J gene: TRBJ1-2
V gene: TRBV28
clone size: .
D gene: TRBD1